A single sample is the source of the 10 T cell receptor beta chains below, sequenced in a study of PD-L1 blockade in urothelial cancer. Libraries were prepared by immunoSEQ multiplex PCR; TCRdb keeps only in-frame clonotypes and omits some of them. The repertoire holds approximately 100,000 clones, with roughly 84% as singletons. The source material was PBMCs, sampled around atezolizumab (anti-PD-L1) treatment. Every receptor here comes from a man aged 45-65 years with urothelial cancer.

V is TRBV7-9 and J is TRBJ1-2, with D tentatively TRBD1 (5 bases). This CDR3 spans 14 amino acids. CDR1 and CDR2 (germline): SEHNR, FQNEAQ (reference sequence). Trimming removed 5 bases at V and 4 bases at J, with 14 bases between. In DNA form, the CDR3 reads TGTGCCAGCAGCCACGACAGCGCCCGCTATGGCTACACCTTC. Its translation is CASSHDSARYGYTF.

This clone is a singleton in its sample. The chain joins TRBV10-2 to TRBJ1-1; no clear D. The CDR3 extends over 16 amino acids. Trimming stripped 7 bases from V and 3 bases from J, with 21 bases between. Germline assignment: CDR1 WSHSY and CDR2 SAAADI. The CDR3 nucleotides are TGCGCCAGCACCCGAAGAGGGTTGTACAAGGACACTGAAGCTTTCTTT. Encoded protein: CASTRRGLYKDTEAFF.

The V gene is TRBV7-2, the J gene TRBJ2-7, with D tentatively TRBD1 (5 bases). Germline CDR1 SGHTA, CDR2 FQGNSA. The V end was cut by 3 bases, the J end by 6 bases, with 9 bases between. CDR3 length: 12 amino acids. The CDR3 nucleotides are TGTGCCAGCAGCTTGGAAAGGGGCGAGCAGTACTTC. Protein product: CASSLERGEQYF.

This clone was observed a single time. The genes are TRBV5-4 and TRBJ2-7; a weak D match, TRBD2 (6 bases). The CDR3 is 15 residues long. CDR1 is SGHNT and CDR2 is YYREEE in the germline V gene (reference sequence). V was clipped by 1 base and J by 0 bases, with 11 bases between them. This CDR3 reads CASSLPSVSSYEQYF. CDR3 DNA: TGTGCCAGCAGCTTGCCTAGCGTGTCCTCCTACGAGCAGTACTTC.

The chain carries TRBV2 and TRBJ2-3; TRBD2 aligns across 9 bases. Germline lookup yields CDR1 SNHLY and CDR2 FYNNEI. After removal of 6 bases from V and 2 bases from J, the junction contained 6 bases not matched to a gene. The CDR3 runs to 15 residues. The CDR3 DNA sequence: TGTGCCAGCAGATCCACTAGCGGGCTCACAGATACGCAGTATTTT. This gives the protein CASRSTSGLTDTQYF.

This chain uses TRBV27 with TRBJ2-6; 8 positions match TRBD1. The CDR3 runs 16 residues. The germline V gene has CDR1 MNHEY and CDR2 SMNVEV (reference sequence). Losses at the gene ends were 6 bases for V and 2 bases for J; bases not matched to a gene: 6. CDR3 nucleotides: TGTGCCAGCAGACTACAGGGGGTAGCTGGGGCCAACGTCCTGACTTTC. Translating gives CASRLQGVAGANVLTF.

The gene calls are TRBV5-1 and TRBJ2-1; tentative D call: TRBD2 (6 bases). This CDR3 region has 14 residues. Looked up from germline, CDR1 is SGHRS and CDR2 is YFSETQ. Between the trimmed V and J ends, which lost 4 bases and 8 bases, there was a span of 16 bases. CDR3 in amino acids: CASSLLASRDEQFF. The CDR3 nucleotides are TGCGCCAGCAGCCTACTAGCCTCCAGGGATGAGCAGTTCTTC.

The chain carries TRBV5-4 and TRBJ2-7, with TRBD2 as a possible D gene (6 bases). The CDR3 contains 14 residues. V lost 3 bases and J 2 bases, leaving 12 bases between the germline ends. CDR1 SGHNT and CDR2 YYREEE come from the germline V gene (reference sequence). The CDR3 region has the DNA TGTGCCAGCAGCTATACTAGCACTCCCTACGAGCAGTACTTC. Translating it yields CASSYTSTPYEQYF.

For the CDR3, the DNA is TGTGCCAGCGCAGTGGACAGGACACAGCCCCAGCATTTT. It encodes CASAVDRTQPQHF. The chain uses TRBV6-5 and TRBJ1-5, with 7 bases aligning to TRBD1. V lost 8 bases to trimming and J lost 7 bases; unmatched junction nucleotides: 8. Germline V gene data show CDR1 as MNHEY and CDR2 as SVGAGI. CDR3 length: 13 residues.

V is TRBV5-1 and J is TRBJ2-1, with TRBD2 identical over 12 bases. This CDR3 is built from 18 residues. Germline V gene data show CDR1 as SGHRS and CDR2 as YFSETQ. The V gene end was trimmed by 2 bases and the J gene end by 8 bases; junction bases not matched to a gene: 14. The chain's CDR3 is CASSFTPPTSGSSDEQFF. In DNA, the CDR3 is TGCGCCAGCAGCTTCACCCCACCGACTAGCGGGAGTTCGGATGAGCAGTTCTTC.